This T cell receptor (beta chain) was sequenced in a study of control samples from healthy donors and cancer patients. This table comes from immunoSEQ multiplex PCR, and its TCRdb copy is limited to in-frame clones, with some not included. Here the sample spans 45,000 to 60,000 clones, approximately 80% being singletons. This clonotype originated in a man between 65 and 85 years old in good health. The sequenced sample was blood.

The CDR3 nucleotides are TGTGCCAGCTCACCGGGCCAAGATGCCTCCTACGAGCAGTACTTC. It encodes CASSPGQDASYEQYF. The chain combines TRBV18 with TRBJ2-7; unclear D gene. Germline assignment: CDR1 KGHSH and CDR2 LQKENI. The CDR3 extends over 15 amino acids. Trimming pared 3 bases from V and 0 bases from J, leaving 12 bases between.